Below are 12 T cell receptor beta chains sequenced from a single sample in a study of cytomegalovirus exposure and HLA in healthy donors. The protocol was immunoSEQ multiplex PCR, while the TCRdb copy is restricted to in-frame clones and leaves out a portion. The sample shows 140,000 or so clones, 80% to 90% of them seen only once. Source material: PBMCs. The source is a woman aged 18-35 years in good health and CMV-seropositive.

This chain links TRBV15 with TRBJ1-6, with TRBD1 matching 7 bases. This CDR3 has 15 residues. After removal of 1 base from V and 7 bases from J, the junction contained 4 bases not matched to a gene. Germline V gives CDR1 LNHNV, CDR2 YYDKDF (reference sequence). The CDR3 DNA reads TGTGCCACCAGCAGAGGGACAGGTGAAAATTCACCCCTCCACTTT. Residues: CATSRGTGENSPLHF.

This chain links TRBV5-6 with TRBJ2-7; possibly TRBD1 for D (5 bases). Trimming shortened V by 0 bases and J by 2 bases, and 6 bases separated the two germline ends. CDR1 and CDR2 (germline): SGHDT, YYEEEE. CDR3 length equals 13 residues. The CDR3 nucleotides read TGTGCCAGCAGCTTGGTGACAGCCTACGAGCAGTACTTC. This encodes CASSLVTAYEQYF.

This clone was counted a single time. This chain uses TRBV11-2 with TRBJ2-7, with D unclear. Germline CDR1 reads SGHAT; CDR2 reads FQNNGV. CDR3 size: 14 residues. Trimming stripped 1 base from V and 2 bases from J, with 9 bases between. DNA for the CDR3: TGTGCCAGCAGCTTAGGTGCGGAAACCTACGAGCAGTACTTC. Translation gives CASSLGAETYEQYF.

The V and J genes are TRBV30 and TRBJ2-3; perhaps TRBD2 as D (7 bases). From germline, CDR1 is GTSNPN and CDR2 SVGIG (reference sequence). The CDR3 has 14 amino acids. V was trimmed by 4 bases and J by 4 bases, leaving 15 bases between them. This CDR3 is CAWIRGGAADTQYF. The CDR3 DNA is TGTGCCTGGATCAGAGGGGGGGCGGCAGATACGCAGTATTTT.

The rearrangement links TRBV30 to TRBJ1-3; D is ambiguous. The germline gives CDR1 GTSNPN, CDR2 SVGIG (reference sequence). The CDR3 runs to 14 residues. The CDR3 DNA reads TGTGCTCGGGCAGGCGGGAGCTCTGGAAACACCATATATTTT. It yields the protein CARAGGSSGNTIYF.

The chain recombines TRBV27 with TRBJ2-1; 11 nucleotides agree with TRBD1. CDR1 MNHEY and CDR2 SMNVEV come from the germline V gene (reference sequence). J was trimmed by 9 bases and V by 3 bases; bases with no gene match: 7. CDR3 length equals 15 residues. The CDR3 DNA is TGTGCCAGCAGTTTCCCAGGACAGGGGGCGGTTGAGCAGTTCTTC. Residues: CASSFPGQGAVEQFF.

V is TRBV10-1 and J is TRBJ2-7, with TRBD2 as a possible D gene (7 bases). The CDR3 has 15 amino acids. Germline loops: CDR1 WNHNN, CDR2 SYGVQD (reference sequence). Trimming shortened V by 6 bases and J by 2 bases, and 17 bases separated the two germline ends. CDR3 loop: CASSDGGLRAYEQYF. DNA of the CDR3: TGCGCCAGCAGCGACGGGGGGCTACGGGCCTACGAGCAGTACTTC.

The V gene is TRBV6-5, the J gene TRBJ2-7, with TRBD1 as a possible D gene (5 bases). V was clipped by 2 bases and J by 1 base, with 12 bases between them. Germline CDR1 is MNHEY and CDR2 is SVGAGI. CDR3 length: 15 amino acids. The CDR3 region has the DNA TGTGCCAGCAGTTACGCTCAGGGTTTTTCCTACGAGCAGTACTTC. It yields the protein CASSYAQGFSYEQYF.

The J gene is TRBJ2-5, the V gene TRBV5-1, with TRBD2 as a possible D gene (5 bases). The CDR3 extends over 13 amino acids. Germline V CDR1 and CDR2: SGHRS, YFSETQ. Trimming stripped 6 bases from V and 1 base from J, with 10 bases between. This CDR3 is CASMRAGQETQYF. The DNA of the CDR3 is TGCGCCAGCATGCGGGCAGGCCAAGAGACCCAGTACTTC.

This clone was seen once. This chain links TRBV11-2 with TRBJ1-2; 7 bases are a match to TRBD1. The CDR3 runs 13 residues. The J segment lost 4 bases and the V segment lost 5 bases, leaving 4 bases of the junction unmatched. Germline V gene data show CDR1 as SGHAT and CDR2 as FQNNGV. CDR3 nucleotide sequence: TGTGCCAGCAGCCCCGACAGGGCCTATGGCTACACCTTC. Protein sequence: CASSPDRAYGYTF.

The chain combines TRBV2 with TRBJ2-1; perhaps TRBD2 as D (6 bases). Germline-derived CDR1 and CDR2 are SNHLY and FYNNEI. Trimming shortened V by 9 bases and J by 0 bases, and 15 bases separated the two germline ends. This CDR3 is built from 15 residues. CDR3 amino acids: CARLAEKSSYNEQFF. The CDR3 bases are TGTGCCAGGTTAGCGGAAAAGAGCTCCTACAATGAGCAGTTCTTC.

This clone was seen a single time. The chain couples TRBV7-2 to TRBJ1-4; D is possibly TRBD1 (6 bases). V lost 7 bases, J lost 2 bases, and 11 bases lay in between. The CDR3 length is 14 residues. Germline CDR1 and CDR2: SGHTA and FQGNSA. The CDR3 here is CASTWTATNEKLFF. CDR3 nucleotides: TGTGCCAGCACCTGGACAGCTACTAATGAAAAACTGTTTTTT. The full variable domain, rest sourced from reference TRBV7-2 and TRBJ1-4, is GAGVSQSPSNKVTEKGKDVELRCDPISGHTALYWYRQSLGQGLEFLIYFQGNSAPDKSGLPSDRFSAERTGGSVSTLTIQRTQQEDSAVYLCASTWTATNEKLFFGSGTQLSVL.